Each of the 27 T cell receptor beta chains below was sequenced from the same sample in a study of blood T cell repertoires in COVID-19. Assay: immunoSEQ multiplex PCR; the TCRdb copy retains only in-frame clones and omits some. The table includes over 250,000 clones, roughly 88% detected once. The sequenced material came from PBMCs or T cells enriched from blood (not recorded which). Receptors originate from a woman aged 25 to 45 who had recovered from COVID-19.

The chain has TRBV6-2 or TRBV6-3 and TRBJ1-1; D not resolved. The ends were cut back, 1 base at V and 7 bases at J, with 7 bases in the middle. Per germline, CDR1 MNHEY and CDR2 SVGEGT. This CDR3 spans 12 amino acids. This chain's CDR3 is CASSYWGGEAFF. CDR3 nucleotides: TGTGCCAGCAGTTACTGGGGAGGTGAAGCTTTCTTT.

The chain has TRBV5-5 and TRBJ2-7, with D perhaps TRBD2 (6 bases). V lost 4 bases, J lost 3 bases, and 17 bases lay in between. Germline V gives CDR1 SGHKS, CDR2 YYEKEE (reference sequence). CDR3 length: 15 residues. CDR3 DNA: TGTGCCAGCAGCCTGAGCGGGCTACCAAGCTACGAGCAGTACTTC. It translates to CASSLSGLPSYEQYF.

This clone was recorded only once. The chain links TRBV9 to TRBJ2-5; D not resolved. V was clipped by 2 bases and J by 0 bases, with 2 bases between them. Germline V lookup: CDR1 SGDLS, CDR2 YYNGEE. The CDR3 sequence is 12 residues long. The CDR3 protein is CASSVNQETQYF. In nucleotides, the CDR3 is TGTGCCAGCAGCGTCAACCAAGAGACCCAGTACTTC.

The chain uses TRBV19 and TRBJ2-1; 15 bases map to TRBD2. Per the germline V gene, CDR1 is LNHDA and CDR2 is SQIVND (reference sequence). V was pared by 2 bases and J by 6 bases, with 11 bases of the junction left unmatched. This CDR3 is built from 19 residues. This CDR3 is CASSIRTSGRAMGSNEQFF. CDR3 DNA: TGTGCCAGTAGTATACGGACTAGCGGGAGGGCCATGGGATCCAATGAGCAGTTCTTC.

This clone has just a few counts. This chain joins TRBV29-1 and TRBJ1-5; 7 bases fit TRBD1. The CDR3 covers 13 residues. Germline CDR1 reads SQVTM; CDR2 reads ANQGSEA. Trimming at V came to 6 bases and at J to 3 bases, leaving 5 bases not matched to a gene. The CDR3 loop is CSVRTGLNQPQHF. CDR3 sequence (DNA): TGCAGCGTACGGACAGGCCTCAATCAGCCCCAGCATTTT. Based on the CDR3 plus reference TRBV29-1 and TRBJ1-5, the full variable domain is SAVISQKPSRDICQRGTSLTIQCQVDSQVTMMFWYRQQPGQSLTLIATANQGSEATYESGFVIDKFPISRPNLTFSTLTVSNMSPEDSSIYLCSVRTGLNQPQHFGDGTRLSIL.

The chain recombines TRBV7-2 with TRBJ1-3; D remains unclear. Per germline, CDR1 SGHTA and CDR2 FQGNSA. This CDR3 spans 16 amino acids. The V end lost 1 base, the J end lost 1 base, and 11 bases lay between the germline ends. CDR3 residues: CASSLGSRISGNTIYF. The CDR3 bases are TGTGCCAGCAGCTTAGGGTCGAGAATTTCTGGAAACACCATATATTTT.

The rearrangement links TRBV4-2 to TRBJ1-2, with a tentative D call TRBD1 (5 bases). V lost 1 base to trimming and J lost 3 bases, with 12 bases between them. This CDR3 is 15 amino acids long. The germline V gene has CDR1 LGHNA and CDR2 YNFKEQ. CDR3 in amino acids: CASSQGQGWDYGYTF. CDR3 sequence (DNA): TGTGCCAGCAGCCAAGGGCAGGGTTGGGACTATGGCTACACCTTC.

The J gene is TRBJ2-1, the V gene TRBV7-2, with D tentatively TRBD2 (6 bases). The CDR3 totals 13 residues. Germline V CDR1 and CDR2: SGHTA, FQGNSA. Trimming removed 3 bases from V and 5 bases from J, with 8 bases in between. The CDR3 loop reads CASSFGLNNEQFF. The CDR3 region has the DNA TGTGCCAGCAGCTTCGGACTAAACAATGAGCAGTTCTTC. The complete variable domain, with remaining parts taken from reference TRBV7-2 and TRBJ2-1, reads GAGVSQSPSNKVTEKGKDVELRCDPISGHTALYWYRQSLGQGLEFLIYFQGNSAPDKSGLPSDRFSAERTGGSVSTLTIQRTQQEDSAVYLCASSFGLNNEQFFGPGTRLTVL.

The chain combines TRBV4-1 with TRBJ1-3, with a possible D match to TRBD1 (6 bases). The CDR3 totals 17 residues. Germline-derived CDR1 and CDR2 are MGHRA and YSYEKL. V lost 0 bases and J 0 bases, leaving 12 bases between the germline ends. The CDR3, as DNA: TGCGCCAGCAGCCAAGATGAGACAGGAAGCTCTGGAAACACCATATATTTT. Residues: CASSQDETGSSGNTIYF.

This clone came up once. The rearrangement links TRBV19 to TRBJ2-5; TRBD2 agrees at 8 bases. The junction had 5 bases not matched to a gene; V was cut back by 4 bases and J by 4 bases. Per the germline V gene, CDR1 is LNHDA and CDR2 is SQIVND (reference sequence). CDR3 size: 14 residues. CDR3 in DNA: TGTGCCAGTAGTACCGGGGGGGGCGGAGAGACCCAGTACTTC. Residues: CASSTGGGGETQYF.

V is TRBV29-1 and J is TRBJ1-2; D is ambiguous. The CDR3 extends over 13 amino acids. Germline CDR1 is SQVTM and CDR2 is ANQGSEA. V shed 7 bases and J shed 6 bases, with 18 bases lying between them. This CDR3 reads CSAPLWQTNGYTF. The CDR3 DNA follows: TGCAGCGCCCCGCTCTGGCAAACTAATGGCTACACCTTC. Looking up the rest from reference TRBV29-1 and TRBJ1-2 gives the full variable domain: SAVISQKPSRDICQRGTSLTIQCQVDSQVTMMFWYRQQPGQSLTLIATANQGSEATYESGFVIDKFPISRPNLTFSTLTVSNMSPEDSSIYLCSAPLWQTNGYTFGSGTRLTVV.

This clone has only one observation. CDR3 residues: CASSFFGGQPQHF. The DNA of the CDR3 is TGTGCCAGCAGTTTTTTCGGTGGTCAGCCCCAGCATTTT. The V and J genes are TRBV27 and TRBJ1-5; no definite D call. This CDR3 has 13 residues. From germline, CDR1 is MNHEY and CDR2 SMNVEV (reference sequence). The ends were cut back, 3 bases at V and 6 bases at J, with 9 bases in the middle.

The chain joins TRBV2 to TRBJ2-2; TRBD1 aligns across 11 bases. The V gene's germline CDR1 is SNHLY and CDR2 FYNNEI. CDR3 length equals 14 residues. V gave up 6 bases and J gave up 5 bases; unmatched junction bases: 2. Written as DNA, the CDR3 is TGTGCCAGCAGCAGGGACAGGGGGACCGGGGAGCTGTTTTTT. Translating gives CASSRDRGTGELFF.

This sequence joins TRBV11-1 and TRBJ1-2; unclear D gene. Between the trimmed V and J ends, which lost 0 bases and 0 bases, there was a span of 5 bases. The CDR3 length is 14 residues. Germline loops: CDR1 SGHAT, CDR2 FQDESV (reference sequence). CDR3 amino acids: CASSLASANYGYTF. DNA of the CDR3: TGTGCCAGCAGCTTAGCATCGGCTAACTATGGCTACACCTTC. Variable domain in full (rest from reference TRBV11-1 and TRBJ1-2): EAEVAQSPRYKITEKSQAVAFWCDPISGHATLYWYRQILGQGPELLVQFQDESVVDDSQLPKDRFSAERLKGVDSTLKIQPAELGDSAMYLCASSLASANYGYTFGSGTRLTVV.

V is TRBV10-3 and J is TRBJ1-1, with D uncertain. The CDR3 loop spans 14 amino acids. The V end was cut by 6 bases, the J end by 5 bases, with 16 bases between. Per the germline V gene, CDR1 is ENHRY and CDR2 is SYGVKD. The CDR3 sequence is CAISYRVGGTEAFF. The CDR3 region has the DNA TGTGCCATCAGCTACCGAGTAGGAGGGACTGAAGCTTTCTTT.

J is TRBJ2-7 and V is TRBV15; 11 nucleotides line up with TRBD2. Trimming at V came to 0 bases and at J to 6 bases, leaving 7 bases not matched to a gene. This CDR3 region has 16 residues. Germline V gene lookup returns CDR1 LNHNV and CDR2 YYDKDF (reference sequence). CDR3 DNA: TGTGCCACCAGCAGAGAACTAGCGGGAGTTGGGGCCGAGCAGTACTTC. Translating it yields CATSRELAGVGAEQYF. The complete variable domain, with remaining parts taken from reference TRBV15 and TRBJ2-7, reads DAMVIQNPRYQVTQFGKPVTLSCSQTLNHNVMYWYQQKSSQAPKLLFHYYDKDFNNEADTPDNFQSRRPNTSFCFLDIRSPGLGDTAMYLCATSRELAGVGAEQYFGPGTRLTVT.

The chain couples TRBV24-1 to TRBJ2-7; 7 bases fit TRBD2. The CDR3 contains 12 residues. J lost 4 bases, V lost 12 bases, and 8 bases had no gene match. The germline V gene encodes CDR1 KGHDR and CDR2 SFDVKD. Written as DNA, the CDR3 is TGTGCCGTAAGCGGGAATCATTACGAGCAGTACTTC. This sequence encodes CAVSGNHYEQYF.

The chain couples TRBV7-2 to TRBJ2-7, with TRBD2 matching over 10 bases. The V gene's germline CDR1 is SGHTA and CDR2 FQGNSA. The CDR3 length is 15 residues. Germline trimming cut 8 bases from V and 7 bases from J; bases unmatched to any gene: 14. The CDR3 nucleotides read TGTGCCAGCGGGCGGAGGACTAGCGGTCAAGGGGAGCAGTACTTC. Residues: CASGRRTSGQGEQYF. The full variable domain, its missing parts supplied by reference TRBV7-2 and TRBJ2-7, is GAGVSQSPSNKVTEKGKDVELRCDPISGHTALYWYRQSLGQGLEFLIYFQGNSAPDKSGLPSDRFSAERTGGSVSTLTIQRTQQEDSAVYLCASGRRTSGQGEQYFGPGTRLTVT.

This sequence joins TRBV27 and TRBJ1-5; TRBD1 matches 9 bases. Trimming took 5 bases from V and 7 from J; bases not matched to a gene: 6. In germline, CDR1 is MNHEY, CDR2 SMNVEV (reference sequence). CDR3 size: 14 residues. The CDR3 spells CASSKQGARQPQHF. The CDR3, as DNA: TGTGCCAGCAGTAAACAGGGGGCGCGACAGCCCCAGCATTTT.

The chain joins TRBV28 to TRBJ2-1; 12 positions agree with TRBD2. The CDR3 covers 19 residues. Trimming took 2 bases from V and 8 from J; bases not matched to a gene: 16. Per the germline V gene, CDR1 is MDHEN and CDR2 is SYDVKM. The CDR3 protein is CASSLSLAGGPKIIDEQFF. For the CDR3, the DNA is TGTGCCAGCAGTTTAAGTCTAGCGGGAGGGCCCAAGATTATCGATGAGCAGTTCTTC. Filled out from reference TRBV28 and TRBJ2-1, the complete variable domain reads DVKVTQSSRYLVKRTGEKVFLECVQDMDHENMFWYRQDPGLGLRLIYFSYDVKMKEKGDIPEGYSVSREKKERFSLILESASTNQTSMYLCASSLSLAGGPKIIDEQFFGPGTRLTVL.

The chain carries TRBV5-1 and TRBJ1-1; TRBD1 agrees at 7 bases. The CDR3 sequence is 17 residues long. Germline V gene lookup returns CDR1 SGHRS and CDR2 YFSETQ. V lost 4 bases and J lost 0; bases outside the gene matches: 12. CDR3 in amino acids: CASSPSPSGGMNTEAFF. The CDR3, as DNA: TGCGCCAGCAGCCCCTCTCCCTCAGGGGGAATGAACACTGAAGCTTTCTTT.

The chain is built from TRBV5-1 and TRBJ2-6; a possible D gene is TRBD1 (6 bases). The CDR3 has 17 amino acids. The germline gives CDR1 SGHRS, CDR2 YFSETQ. Trimming took 1 base from V and 0 from J, leaving 11 bases between them. Here the CDR3 reads CASSLLSGASGANVLTF. Here the CDR3 DNA reads TGCGCCAGCAGCTTGTTATCAGGGGCCTCTGGGGCCAACGTCCTGACTTTC.

This chain uses TRBV6-5 with TRBJ2-5; TRBD2 agrees at 12 bases. Trimming removed 6 bases from V and 2 bases from J; junction bases left unmatched: 4. This CDR3 has 15 residues. CDR1 and CDR2 (germline): MNHEY, SVGAGI. CDR3 sequence: CASSTTSGGQETQYF. For the CDR3, the DNA is TGTGCCAGCAGCACGACTAGCGGGGGACAAGAGACCCAGTACTTC.

The gene calls are TRBV28 and TRBJ2-7; D is perhaps TRBD2 (5 bases). The CDR3 is 15 residues long. Germline values: CDR1 MDHEN, CDR2 SYDVKM. V gave up 5 bases and J gave up 2 bases, with 16 bases separating them. The CDR3, as DNA: TGTGCCAGCAGTCGGTCGGGGATCACGGCCTACGAGCAGTACTTC. Translating it yields CASSRSGITAYEQYF. Supplemented by reference TRBV28 and TRBJ2-7, the full variable domain reads DVKVTQSSRYLVKRTGEKVFLECVQDMDHENMFWYRQDPGLGLRLIYFSYDVKMKEKGDIPEGYSVSREKKERFSLILESASTNQTSMYLCASSRSGITAYEQYFGPGTRLTVT.

V usage is TRBV7-9 and J usage is TRBJ2-7; 12 bases fit TRBD1. The junction had 4 bases not matched to a gene; V was cut back by 3 bases and J by 4 bases. The CDR3 consists of 15 residues. CDR1 SEHNR and CDR2 FQNEAQ come from the germline V gene (reference sequence). CDR3 coding DNA: TGTGCCAGCAGCTTCCGGGACAGGGGGCTTTACGAGCAGTACTTC. Translated, it gives CASSFRDRGLYEQYF.

The chain joins TRBV5-1 to TRBJ2-5; 8 bases line up with TRBD2. Germline V CDR1 and CDR2: SGHRS, YFSETQ. Losses at the gene ends were 2 bases for V and 1 base for J; bases not matched to a gene: 16. The CDR3 spans 19 residues. The CDR3 nucleotides are TGCGCCAGCAGCTTAGCCCGTGGGTTAGCGGGGACCCCCCAAGAGACCCAGTACTTC. Translated: CASSLARGLAGTPQETQYF.

The chain recombines TRBV9 with TRBJ2-7; D may be TRBD1 (7 bases). The germline V gene has CDR1 SGDLS and CDR2 YYNGEE. V gave up 4 bases and J gave up 3 bases, with 23 bases separating them. The CDR3 spans 17 residues. CDR3 DNA: TGTGCCAGCAGCCGTTCAGGCGGGACAGTCACGGGCTACGAGCAGTACTTC. It specifies CASSRSGGTVTGYEQYF.